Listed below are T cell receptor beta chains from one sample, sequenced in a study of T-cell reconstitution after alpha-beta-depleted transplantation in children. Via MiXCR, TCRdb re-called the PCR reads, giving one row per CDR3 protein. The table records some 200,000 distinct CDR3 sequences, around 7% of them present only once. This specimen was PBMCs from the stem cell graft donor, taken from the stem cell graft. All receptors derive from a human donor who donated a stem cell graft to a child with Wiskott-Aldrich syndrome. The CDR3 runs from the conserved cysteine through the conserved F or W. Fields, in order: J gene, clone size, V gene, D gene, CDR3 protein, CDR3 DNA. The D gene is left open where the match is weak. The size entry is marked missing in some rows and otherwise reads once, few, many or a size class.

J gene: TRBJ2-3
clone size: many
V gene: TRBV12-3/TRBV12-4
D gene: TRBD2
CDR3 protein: CASSRTSGGTSTDTQYF
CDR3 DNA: TGTGCCAGCAGTCGGACTAGCGGGGGGACTAGCACAGATACGCAGTATTTT

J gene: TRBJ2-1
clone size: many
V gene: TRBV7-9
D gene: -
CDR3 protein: CASSSTGYNEQFF
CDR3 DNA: TGTGCCAGCAGCTCCACAGGATACAATGAGCAGTTCTTC

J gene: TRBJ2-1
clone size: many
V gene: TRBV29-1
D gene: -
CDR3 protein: CSQRLYRGNEQFF
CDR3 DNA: TGCAGCCAGCGTTTATATCGGGGCAATGAGCAGTTCTTC

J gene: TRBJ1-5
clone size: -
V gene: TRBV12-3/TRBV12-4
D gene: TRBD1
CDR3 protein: CASSLGQGAGNQPQHF
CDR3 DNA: TGTGCCAGCAGTTTAGGGCAGGGGGCGGGCAATCAGCCCCAGCATTTT

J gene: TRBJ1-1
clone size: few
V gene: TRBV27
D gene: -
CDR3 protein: CASSLNMGGNTEAFF
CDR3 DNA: TGTGCCAGCAGTCTGAATATGGGGGGGAACACTGAAGCTTTCTTT

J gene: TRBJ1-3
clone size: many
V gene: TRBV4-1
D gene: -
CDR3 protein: CASSQGPGMSGNTIYF
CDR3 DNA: TGCGCCAGCAGCCAAGGTCCAGGGATGTCTGGAAACACCATATATTTT

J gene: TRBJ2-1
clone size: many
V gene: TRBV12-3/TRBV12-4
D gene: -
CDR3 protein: CASSTYSRDEQFF
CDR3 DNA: TGTGCCAGCAGTACCTACTCCAGGGATGAGCAGTTCTTC

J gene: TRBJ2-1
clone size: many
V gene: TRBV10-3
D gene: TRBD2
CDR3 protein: CAISELKASGNEQFF
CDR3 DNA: TGTGCCATCAGTGAGTTAAAGGCTAGCGGTAATGAGCAGTTCTTC

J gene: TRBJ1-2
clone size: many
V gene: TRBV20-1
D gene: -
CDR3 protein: CSASTGPNYGYTF
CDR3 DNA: TGCAGTGCTAGTACCGGACCAAACTATGGCTACACCTTC

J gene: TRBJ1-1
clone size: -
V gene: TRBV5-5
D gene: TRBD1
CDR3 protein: CASSSPGDRGFAFF
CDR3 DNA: TGTGCCAGCAGCTCCCCCGGGGACAGGGGATTTGCTTTCTTT

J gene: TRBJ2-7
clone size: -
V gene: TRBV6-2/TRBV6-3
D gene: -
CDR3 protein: CASSYDDSFYEQYF
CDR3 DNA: TGTGCCAGCAGTTACGATGACTCATTTTACGAGCAGTACTTC

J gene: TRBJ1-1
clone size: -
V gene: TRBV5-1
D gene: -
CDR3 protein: CASSLGPGLMNTEAFF
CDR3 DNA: TGCGCCAGCAGCTTGGGTCCAGGCCTAATGAACACTGAAGCTTTCTTT

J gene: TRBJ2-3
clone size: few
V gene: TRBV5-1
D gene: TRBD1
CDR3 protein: CASSWDRASDTQYF
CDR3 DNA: TGCGCCAGCAGCTGGGACAGGGCTAGCGATACGCAGTATTTT

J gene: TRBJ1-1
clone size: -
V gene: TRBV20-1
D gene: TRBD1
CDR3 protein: CSAGDSGTGGKAFF
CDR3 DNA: TGCAGTGCTGGGGACTCGGGGACAGGGGGGAAAGCTTTCTTT

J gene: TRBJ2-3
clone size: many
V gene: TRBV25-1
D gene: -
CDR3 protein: CASSEGRKSTDTQYF
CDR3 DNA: TGTGCCAGCAGTGAGGGAAGAAAGAGCACAGATACGCAGTATTTT

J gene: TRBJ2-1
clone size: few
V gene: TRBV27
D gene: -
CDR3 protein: CASSEFRGVEQFF
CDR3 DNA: TGTGCCAGCAGTGAGTTTAGGGGGGTTGAGCAGTTCTTC

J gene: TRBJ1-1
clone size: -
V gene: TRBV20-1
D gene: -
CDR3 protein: CSGWGDNTEAFF
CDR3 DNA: TGCAGTGGTTGGGGCGATAACACTGAAGCTTTCTTT

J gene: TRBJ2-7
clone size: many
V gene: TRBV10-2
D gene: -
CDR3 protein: CASSELLGAAGSYEQYF
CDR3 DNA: TGCGCCAGCAGTGAGTTGTTGGGGGCTGCGGGCTCCTACGAGCAGTACTTC

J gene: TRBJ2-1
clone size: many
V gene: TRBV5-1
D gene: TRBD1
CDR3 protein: CASGETDREGFF
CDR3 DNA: TGCGCCAGCGGAGAAACAGACAGGGAAGGGTTCTTC

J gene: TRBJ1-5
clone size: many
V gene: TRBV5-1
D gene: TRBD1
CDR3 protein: CASSLGTGEQPQHF
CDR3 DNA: TGCGCCAGCAGCTTGGGGACAGGGGAACAGCCCCAGCATTTT

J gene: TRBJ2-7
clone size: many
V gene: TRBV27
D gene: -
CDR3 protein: CASSPGRAYEQYF
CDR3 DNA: TGTGCCAGCAGCCCGGGGAGAGCCTACGAGCAGTACTTC

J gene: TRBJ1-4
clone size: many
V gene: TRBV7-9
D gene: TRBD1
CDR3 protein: CASSPDRRNEKLFF
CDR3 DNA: TGTGCCAGCAGCCCGGACAGGCGAAATGAAAAACTGTTTTTT

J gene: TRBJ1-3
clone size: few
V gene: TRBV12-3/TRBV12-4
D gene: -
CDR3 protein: CASSPQRWRNTIYF
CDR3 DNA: TGTGCCAGCAGTCCCCAACGTTGGAGAAACACCATATATTTT

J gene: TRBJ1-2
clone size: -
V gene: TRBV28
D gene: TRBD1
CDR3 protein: CASIRGGQGLSHLQANYGYTF
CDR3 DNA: TGTGCCAGCATCCGAGGGGGACAGGGGTTATCACACCTCCAAGCTAACTATGGCTACACCTTC

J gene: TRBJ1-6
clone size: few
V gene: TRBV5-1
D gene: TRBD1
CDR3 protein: CASSFDRDNSPLHF
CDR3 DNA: TGCGCCAGCAGCTTCGACAGGGATAATTCACCCCTCCACTTT

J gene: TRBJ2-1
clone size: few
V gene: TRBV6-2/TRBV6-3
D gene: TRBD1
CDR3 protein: CASSHQGATYNEQFF
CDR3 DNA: TGTGCCAGCAGTCACCAGGGGGCCACCTACAATGAGCAGTTCTTC

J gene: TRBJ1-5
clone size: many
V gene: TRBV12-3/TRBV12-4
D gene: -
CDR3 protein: CASSLGVFSNQPQHF
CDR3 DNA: TGTGCCAGCAGTTTAGGCGTTTTTAGCAATCAGCCCCAGCATTTT

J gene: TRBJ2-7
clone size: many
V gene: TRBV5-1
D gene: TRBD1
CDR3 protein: CASSPDRLLYEQYF
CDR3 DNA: TGCGCCAGCAGCCCGGACAGGCTGTTATACGAGCAGTACTTC

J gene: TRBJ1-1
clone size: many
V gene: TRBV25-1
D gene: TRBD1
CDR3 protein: CASSQAGQLNTEAFF
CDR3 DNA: TGTGCCAGCAGTCAAGCGGGACAGTTGAACACTGAAGCTTTCTTT

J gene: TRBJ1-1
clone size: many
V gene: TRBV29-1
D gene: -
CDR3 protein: CSTKSGVTEAFF
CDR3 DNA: TGCAGCACAAAGAGCGGGGTAACTGAAGCTTTCTTT

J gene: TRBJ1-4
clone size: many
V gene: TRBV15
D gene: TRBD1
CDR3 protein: CATSRDMTGAVEKLFF
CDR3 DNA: TGTGCCACCAGCAGAGATATGACAGGGGCGGTTGAAAAACTGTTTTTT

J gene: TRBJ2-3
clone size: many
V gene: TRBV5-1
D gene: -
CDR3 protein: CASSLKGGYTDTQYF
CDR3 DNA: TGCGCCAGCAGCTTAAAAGGGGGATACACAGATACGCAGTATTTT

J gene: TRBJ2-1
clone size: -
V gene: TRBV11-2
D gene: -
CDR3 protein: CASSPGIEQFF
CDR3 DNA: TGTGCCAGCAGCCCAGGCATTGAGCAGTTCTTC

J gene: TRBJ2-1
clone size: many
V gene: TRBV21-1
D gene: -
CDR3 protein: CASSKGQWGPTDYNEQFF
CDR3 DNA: TGTGCCAGCAGCAAAGGGCAATGGGGACCAACCGACTACAATGAGCAGTTCTTC

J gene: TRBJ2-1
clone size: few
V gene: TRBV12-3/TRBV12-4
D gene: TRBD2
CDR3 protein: CASRGLAGQFF
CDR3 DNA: TGTGCCAGCAGGGGACTAGCGGGACAGTTCTTC

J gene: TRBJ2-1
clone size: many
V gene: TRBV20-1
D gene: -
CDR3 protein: CSARDLKSYNEQFF
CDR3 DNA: TGCAGTGCTAGAGATCTCAAAAGCTACAATGAGCAGTTCTTC

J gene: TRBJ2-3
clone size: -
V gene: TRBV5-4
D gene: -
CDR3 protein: CASRPGDPHADTQYF
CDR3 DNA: TGTGCCAGCAGACCGGGGGATCCCCATGCAGATACGCAGTATTTT

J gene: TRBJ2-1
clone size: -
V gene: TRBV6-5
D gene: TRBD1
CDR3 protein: CASSPRQGFNNEQFF
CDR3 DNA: TGTGCCAGCAGTCCTCGACAGGGGTTCAACAATGAGCAGTTCTTC

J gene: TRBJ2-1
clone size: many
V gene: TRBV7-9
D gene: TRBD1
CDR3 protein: CASSREDRDQFF
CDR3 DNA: TGTGCCAGCAGCCGAGAGGACAGGGACCAGTTCTTC

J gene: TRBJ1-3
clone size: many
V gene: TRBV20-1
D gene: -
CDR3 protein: CSAGGSSGNTIYF
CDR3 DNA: TGCAGCGCCGGCGGAAGCTCTGGAAACACCATATATTTT

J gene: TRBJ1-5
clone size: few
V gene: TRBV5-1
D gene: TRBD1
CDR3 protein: CASRLVEGAPQHF
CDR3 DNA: TGCGCCAGCAGGCTCGTCGAGGGGGCGCCCCAGCATTTT

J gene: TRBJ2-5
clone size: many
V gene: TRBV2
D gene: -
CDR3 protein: CASSDGVAEETQYF
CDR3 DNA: TGTGCCAGCAGTGATGGGGTGGCGGAGGAGACCCAGTACTTC